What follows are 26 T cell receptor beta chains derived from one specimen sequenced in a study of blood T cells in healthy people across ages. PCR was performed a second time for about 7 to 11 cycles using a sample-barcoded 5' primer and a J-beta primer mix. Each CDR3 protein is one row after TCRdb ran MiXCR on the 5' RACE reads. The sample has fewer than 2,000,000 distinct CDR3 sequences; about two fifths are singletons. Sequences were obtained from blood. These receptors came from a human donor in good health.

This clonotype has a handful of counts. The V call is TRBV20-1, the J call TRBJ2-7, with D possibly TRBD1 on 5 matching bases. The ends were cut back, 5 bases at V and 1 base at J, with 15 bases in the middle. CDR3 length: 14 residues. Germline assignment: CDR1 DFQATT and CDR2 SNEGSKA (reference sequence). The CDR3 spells CSARSTVRSYEQYF. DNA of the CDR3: TGCAGTGCTCGTTCGACAGTTAGGTCCTACGAGCAGTACTTC.

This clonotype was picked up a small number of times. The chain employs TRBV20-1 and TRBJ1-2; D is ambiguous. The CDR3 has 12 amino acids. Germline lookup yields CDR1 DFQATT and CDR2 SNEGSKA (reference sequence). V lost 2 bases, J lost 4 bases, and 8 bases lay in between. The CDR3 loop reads CSARTTSYGYTF. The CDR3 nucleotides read TGCAGTGCTAGAACCACTAGCTATGGCTACACCTTC.

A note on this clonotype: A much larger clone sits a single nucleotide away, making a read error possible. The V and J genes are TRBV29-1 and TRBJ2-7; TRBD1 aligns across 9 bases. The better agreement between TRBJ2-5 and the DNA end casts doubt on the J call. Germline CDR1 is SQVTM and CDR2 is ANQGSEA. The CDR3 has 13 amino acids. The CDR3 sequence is CNVGQGSGETQYF. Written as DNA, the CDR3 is TGCAACGTGGGACAGGGAAGTGGAGAGACCCAGTACTTC.

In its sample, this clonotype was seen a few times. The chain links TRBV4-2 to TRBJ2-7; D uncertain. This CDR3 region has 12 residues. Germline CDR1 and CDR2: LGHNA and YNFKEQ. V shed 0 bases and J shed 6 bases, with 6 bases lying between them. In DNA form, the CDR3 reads TGTGCCAGCAGCCAAGATTATGGCGAGCAGTACTTC. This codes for CASSQDYGEQYF.

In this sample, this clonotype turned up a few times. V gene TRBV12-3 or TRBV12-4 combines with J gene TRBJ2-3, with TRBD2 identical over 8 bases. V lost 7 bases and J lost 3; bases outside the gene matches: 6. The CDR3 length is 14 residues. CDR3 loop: CASIPGTRTDTQYF. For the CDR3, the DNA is TGTGCCAGCATCCCCGGGACTAGAACAGATACGCAGTATTTT.

The DNA of the CDR3 is TGTGCCAGCAGCACGGGGGGGCGTTCCTACAATGAGCAGTACTTC. As protein: CASSTGGRSYNEQYF. The chain couples TRBV7-2 to TRBJ2-5; 8 bases are shared with TRBD2. The CDR3 spans 15 residues. CDR1 and CDR2 from the germline V gene are SGHTA and FQGNSA. After removal of 5 bases from V and 11 bases from J, the junction contained 16 bases not matched to a gene.

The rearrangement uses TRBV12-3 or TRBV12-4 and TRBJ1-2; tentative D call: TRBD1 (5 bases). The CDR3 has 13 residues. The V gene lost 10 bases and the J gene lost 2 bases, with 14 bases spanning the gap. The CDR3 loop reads CATEWGGNYGYTF. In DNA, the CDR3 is TGTGCCACTGAATGGGGGGGAAACTATGGCTACACCTTC.

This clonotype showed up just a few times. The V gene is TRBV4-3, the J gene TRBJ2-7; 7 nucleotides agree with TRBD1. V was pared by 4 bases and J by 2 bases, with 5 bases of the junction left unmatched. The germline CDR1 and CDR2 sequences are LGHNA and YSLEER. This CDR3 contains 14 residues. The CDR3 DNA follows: TGCGCCAGCAGCCCGGGACAGAGTCCCTACGAGCAGTACTTC. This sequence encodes CASSPGQSPYEQYF.

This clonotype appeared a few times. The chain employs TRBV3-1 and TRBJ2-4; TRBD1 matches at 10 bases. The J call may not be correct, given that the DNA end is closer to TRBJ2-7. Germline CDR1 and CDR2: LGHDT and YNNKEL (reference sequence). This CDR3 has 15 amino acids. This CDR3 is CASSQAGTGAVEQYF. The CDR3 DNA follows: TGTGCCAGCAGCCAAGCCGGGACAGGGGCGGTCGAGCAGTACTTC.

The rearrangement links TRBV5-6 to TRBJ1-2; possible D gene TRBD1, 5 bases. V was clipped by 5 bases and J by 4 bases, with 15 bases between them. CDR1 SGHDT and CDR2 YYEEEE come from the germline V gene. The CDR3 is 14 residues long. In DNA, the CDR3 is TGTGCCAGCAGTATAGTGACAGCGACCTATGGCTACACCTTC. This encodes CASSIVTATYGYTF. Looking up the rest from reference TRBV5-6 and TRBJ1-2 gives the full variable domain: DAGVTQSPTHLIKTRGQQVTLRCSPKSGHDTVSWYQQALGQGPQFIFQYYEEEERQRGNFPDRFSGHQFPNYSSELNVNALLLGDSALYLCASSIVTATYGYTFGSGTRLTVV.

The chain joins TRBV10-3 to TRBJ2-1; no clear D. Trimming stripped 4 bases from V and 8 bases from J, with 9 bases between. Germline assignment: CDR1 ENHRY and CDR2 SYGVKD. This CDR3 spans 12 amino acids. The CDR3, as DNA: TGTGCCATCAGTGCTCGGACCGATGAGCAGTTCTTC. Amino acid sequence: CAISARTDEQFF.

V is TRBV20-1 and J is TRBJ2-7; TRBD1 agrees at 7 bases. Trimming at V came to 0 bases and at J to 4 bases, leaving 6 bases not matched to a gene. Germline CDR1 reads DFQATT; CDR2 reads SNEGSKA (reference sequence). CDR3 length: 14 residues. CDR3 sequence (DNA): TGCAGTGCTAGAGATATGGGACAGCGTTACGAGCAGTACTTC. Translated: CSARDMGQRYEQYF.

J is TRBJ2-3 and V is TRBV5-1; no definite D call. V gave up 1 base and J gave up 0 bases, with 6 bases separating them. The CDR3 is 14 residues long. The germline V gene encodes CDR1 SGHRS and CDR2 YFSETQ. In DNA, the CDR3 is TGCGCCAGCAGCTTGCCGGCGAGCACAGATACGCAGTATTTT. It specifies CASSLPASTDTQYF.

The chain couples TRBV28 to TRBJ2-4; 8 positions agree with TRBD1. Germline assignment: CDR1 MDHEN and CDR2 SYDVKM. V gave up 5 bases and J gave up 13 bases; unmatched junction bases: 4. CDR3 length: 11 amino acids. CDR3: CASSRGQGQYF. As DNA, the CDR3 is TGTGCCAGCAGTCGAGGACAGGGCCAGTACTTC.

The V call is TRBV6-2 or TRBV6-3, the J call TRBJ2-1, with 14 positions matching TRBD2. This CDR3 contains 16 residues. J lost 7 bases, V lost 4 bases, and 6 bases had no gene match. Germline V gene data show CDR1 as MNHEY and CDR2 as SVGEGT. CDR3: CASSWGTSGGQNEQFF. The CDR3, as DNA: TGTGCCAGCAGTTGGGGGACTAGCGGGGGACAGAATGAGCAGTTCTTC.

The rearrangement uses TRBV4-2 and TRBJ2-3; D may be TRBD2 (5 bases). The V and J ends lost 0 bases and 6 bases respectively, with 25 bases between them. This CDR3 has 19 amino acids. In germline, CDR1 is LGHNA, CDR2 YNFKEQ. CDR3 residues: CASSQDTKAVRTLGDTQYF. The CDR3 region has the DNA TGTGCCAGCAGCCAAGATACCAAAGCGGTACGAACCTTGGGGGATACGCAGTATTTT.

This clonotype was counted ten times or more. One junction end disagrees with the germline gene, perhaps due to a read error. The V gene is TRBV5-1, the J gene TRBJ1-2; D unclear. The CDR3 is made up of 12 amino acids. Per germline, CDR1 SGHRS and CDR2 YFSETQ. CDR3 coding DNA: TGTGCCAGCAGCTTAGAGGGATTTGGCTACACCTTC. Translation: CASSLEGFGYTF.

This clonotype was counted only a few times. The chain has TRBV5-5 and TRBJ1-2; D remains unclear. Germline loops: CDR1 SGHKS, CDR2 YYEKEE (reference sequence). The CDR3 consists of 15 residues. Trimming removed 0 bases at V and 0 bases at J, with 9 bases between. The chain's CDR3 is CASSLASGANYGYTF. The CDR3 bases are TGTGCCAGCAGCTTGGCGTCAGGCGCTAACTATGGCTACACCTTC.

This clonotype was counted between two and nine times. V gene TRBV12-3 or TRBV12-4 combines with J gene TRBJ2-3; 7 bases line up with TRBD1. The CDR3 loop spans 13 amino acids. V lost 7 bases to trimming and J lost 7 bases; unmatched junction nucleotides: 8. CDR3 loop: CASKPGGSYTQYF. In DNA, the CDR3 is TGTGCCAGCAAACCAGGGGGTTCCTATACGCAGTATTTT.

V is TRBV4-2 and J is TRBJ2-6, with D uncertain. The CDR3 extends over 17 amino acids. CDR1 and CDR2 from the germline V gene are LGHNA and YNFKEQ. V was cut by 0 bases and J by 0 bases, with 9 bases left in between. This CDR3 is CASSQDRQPSGANVLTF. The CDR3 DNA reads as TGTGCCAGCAGCCAAGATCGGCAGCCCTCTGGGGCCAACGTCCTGACTTTC.

The CDR3 sequence is CASSYLSRGAGELFF. The CDR3 DNA is TGTGCCAGCAGTTACCTCTCACGGGGCGCCGGGGAGCTGTTTTTT. The V and J genes are TRBV6-2 or TRBV6-3 and TRBJ2-2, with D tentatively TRBD1 or TRBD2 (5 bases each). V was trimmed by 2 bases and J by 6 bases, leaving 13 bases between them. The V gene's germline CDR1 is MNHEY and CDR2 SVGEGT. This CDR3 has 15 residues.

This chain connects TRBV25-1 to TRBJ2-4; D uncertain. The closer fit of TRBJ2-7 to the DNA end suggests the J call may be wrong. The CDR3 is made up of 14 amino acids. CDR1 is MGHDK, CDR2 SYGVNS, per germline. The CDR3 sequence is CASSDLRSSHEQYF. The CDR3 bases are TGTGCCAGCAGTGACTTGCGGAGTAGCCACGAGCAGTACTTC.

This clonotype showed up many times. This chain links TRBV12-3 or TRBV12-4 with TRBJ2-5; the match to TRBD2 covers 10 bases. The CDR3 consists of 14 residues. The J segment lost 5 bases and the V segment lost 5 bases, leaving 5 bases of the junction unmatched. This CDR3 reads CASSRTSGGETQYF. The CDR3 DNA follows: TGTGCCAGCAGTCGGACTAGCGGTGGGGAGACCCAGTACTTC.

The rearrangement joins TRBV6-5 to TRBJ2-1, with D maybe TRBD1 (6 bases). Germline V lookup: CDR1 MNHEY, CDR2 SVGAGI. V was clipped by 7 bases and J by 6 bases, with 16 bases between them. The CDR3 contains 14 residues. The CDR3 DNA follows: TGTGCCAGCAAGCTGGACAGAAGAGGCAATGAGCAGTTCTTC. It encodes CASKLDRRGNEQFF.

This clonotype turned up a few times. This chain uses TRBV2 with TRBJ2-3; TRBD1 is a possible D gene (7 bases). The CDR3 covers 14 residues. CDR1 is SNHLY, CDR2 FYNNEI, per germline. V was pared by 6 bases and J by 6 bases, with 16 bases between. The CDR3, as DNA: TGTGCCAGCAGGTTGCAGGGGGGTTCTGATACGCAGTATTTT. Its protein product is CASRLQGGSDTQYF.

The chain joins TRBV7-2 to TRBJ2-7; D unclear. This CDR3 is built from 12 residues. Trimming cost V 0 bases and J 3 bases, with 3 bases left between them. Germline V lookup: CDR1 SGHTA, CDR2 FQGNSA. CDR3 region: CASSLAHYEQYF. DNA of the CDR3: TGTGCCAGCAGCTTAGCACACTACGAGCAGTACTTC.